Below are 18 T cell receptor beta chains sequenced from a single sample in a study of cytomegalovirus exposure and HLA in healthy donors. PCR amplification relied on 60 Vbeta primers (plus 13 Jbeta primers). The protocol was immunoSEQ multiplex PCR, while the TCRdb copy is restricted to in-frame clones and leaves out a portion. Of 150,000 to 170,000 clones detected, roughly four fifths appear once; the ten largest clones hold 1.3% to 1.5%. The specimen was PBMCs. Receptors were obtained from a man aged 18 to 29 in good health and CMV-seronegative.

The chain recombines TRBV7-2 with TRBJ2-1; TRBD1 matches 11 bases. Germline values: CDR1 SGHTA, CDR2 FQGNSA. The CDR3 contains 15 residues. Trimming at V came to 4 bases and at J to 6 bases, leaving 5 bases not matched to a gene. CDR3 loop: CASSWTGGEGNEQFF. The DNA for the CDR3 is TGTGCCAGCAGCTGGACAGGGGGCGAGGGCAATGAGCAGTTCTTC.

The chain uses TRBV5-1 and TRBJ1-4; TRBD1 matches at 9 bases. The CDR3 loop spans 20 amino acids. Germline CDR1 is SGHRS and CDR2 is YFSETQ. The junction had 15 bases not matched to a gene; V was cut back by 3 bases and J by 0 bases. The CDR3 coding sequence is TGCGCCAGCAGCTCCCGTTACCTTAACAGGGGGCCTTCAACTAATGAAAAACTGTTTTTT. It is translated as CASSSRYLNRGPSTNEKLFF.

In the case of this clone: Different DNA sequences within this sample yield the same CDR3. The chain carries TRBV9 and TRBJ2-3; 8 bases are shared with TRBD2. Germline assignment: CDR1 SGDLS and CDR2 YYNGEE. The CDR3 covers 14 residues. V lost 4 bases, J lost 3 bases, and 4 bases stayed unmatched. CDR3 amino acids: CASSHSGKTDTQYF. DNA of the CDR3: TGTGCCAGCAGCCATAGCGGGAAAACAGATACGCAGTATTTT.

This chain uses TRBV30 with TRBJ2-3; 8 bases align to TRBD2. CDR1 and CDR2 (germline): GTSNPN, SVGIG (reference sequence). There are 14 residues in the CDR3. Losses at the gene ends were 4 bases for V and 8 bases for J; bases not matched to a gene: 11. This chain's CDR3 is CAWTKLAVQATQYF. The CDR3 nucleotides are TGTGCCTGGACCAAACTAGCGGTGCAGGCTACGCAGTATTTT.

This clone is a singleton in its sample. The same CDR3 arises from other DNA sequences in this sample as well. The chain has TRBV7-9 and TRBJ2-7; D gene ambiguous. Germline V gives CDR1 SEHNR, CDR2 FQNEAQ (reference sequence). This CDR3 region has 11 residues. Trimming cost V 5 bases and J 3 bases, with 5 bases left between them. The CDR3 protein is CASSPNYEQYF. The CDR3 region has the DNA TGTGCCAGCAGCCCCAACTACGAGCAGTACTTC.

This clone was detected only a few times. This rearrangement joins TRBV7-2 to TRBJ1-6; a possible D gene is TRBD1 (5 bases). Trimming took 5 bases from V and 10 from J, leaving 15 bases between them. This CDR3 is built from 14 residues. CDR1 is SGHTA, CDR2 FQGNSA, per germline. The CDR3, as DNA: TGTGCCAGCAGCCCCGGTTTGGGGGGGTCACCCCTCCACTTT. Protein sequence: CASSPGLGGSPLHF.

The chain combines TRBV6-4 with TRBJ2-1; the D gene is possibly TRBD1 (6 bases). CDR1 is MRHNA, CDR2 SNTAGT, per germline. V was shortened by 4 bases and J by 6 bases, with 16 bases between the two germline ends. The CDR3 length is 15 residues. CDR3 DNA: TGTGCCAGCAGTGTCTCAGGGGAAGGAAGCAATGAGCAGTTCTTC. Its translation: CASSVSGEGSNEQFF.

This clone turned up a few times. This sequence joins TRBV19 and TRBJ1-1, with 8 bases matching TRBD1. Germline trimming cut 6 bases from V and 0 bases from J; bases unmatched to any gene: 6. Germline loops: CDR1 LNHDA, CDR2 SQIVND (reference sequence). The CDR3 extends over 15 amino acids. The CDR3 spells CASRLTDRVNTEAFF. The CDR3 nucleotides are TGTGCCAGTAGGCTTACGGACAGGGTGAACACTGAAGCTTTCTTT.

The chain carries TRBV9 and TRBJ2-1, with a tentative D call TRBD2 (5 bases). Trimming took 0 bases from V and 8 from J, leaving 12 bases between them. The CDR3 is made up of 14 amino acids. Germline V gene sequence: CDR1 SGDLS, CDR2 YYNGEE. CDR3 in amino acids: CASSVVGSLDEQFF. In nucleotides, the CDR3 is TGTGCCAGCAGCGTAGTTGGGAGTTTAGATGAGCAGTTCTTC.

V gene TRBV11-3 combines with J gene TRBJ2-5; 9 nucleotides match TRBD2. Trimming removed 5 bases from V and 2 bases from J; junction bases left unmatched: 9. There are 16 residues in the CDR3. Germline V gene lookup returns CDR1 SGHNT and CDR2 YENEEA. The CDR3 DNA reads TGTGCCAGCAGCGAACCGGGACTAGCTGCTCAAGAGACCCAGTACTTC. Protein: CASSEPGLAAQETQYF.

J is TRBJ1-5 and V is TRBV4-1; 7 bases are shared with TRBD1. CDR1 is MGHRA, CDR2 YSYEKL, per germline. V lost 0 bases, J lost 9 bases, and 2 bases stayed unmatched. This CDR3 has 13 residues. Here the CDR3 DNA reads TGCGCCAGCAGCCAAGACAGGGGGAGGCCCCAGCATTTT. This translates into CASSQDRGRPQHF.

The V call is TRBV12-5, the J call TRBJ1-2; D ambiguous. The CDR3 covers 14 residues. V was shortened by 5 bases and J by 4 bases, with 14 bases between the two germline ends. Germline CDR1 LGHNT, CDR2 FRNRAP. For the CDR3, the DNA is TGTGCTAGTGGTCTCCCCGGCTCAGGCTATGGCTACACCTTC. The encoded protein is CASGLPGSGYGYTF.

This chain joins TRBV27 and TRBJ2-7, with D perhaps TRBD2 (6 bases). The germline V and J ends were trimmed by 1 base and 7 bases, with 14 bases remaining between them. Germline CDR1 and CDR2: MNHEY and SMNVEV (reference sequence). There are 14 residues in the CDR3. The DNA for the CDR3 is TGTGCCAGCAGTTTATATCCGGGAGCCGGGGAGCAGTACTTC. This encodes CASSLYPGAGEQYF.

This chain uses TRBV30 with TRBJ2-7, with 11 bases identical to TRBD2. V lost 2 bases and J lost 6; bases outside the gene matches: 3. CDR3 length equals 13 residues. Germline V gives CDR1 GTSNPN, CDR2 SVGIG (reference sequence). CDR3 sequence reads: CAWSRTSGLEQYF. Here the CDR3 DNA reads TGTGCCTGGAGTAGGACTAGCGGGCTCGAGCAGTACTTC.

V and J are TRBV14 and TRBJ2-3; 8 nucleotides match TRBD2. Looked up from germline, CDR1 is SGHDN and CDR2 is FVKESK. J gave up 10 bases and V 4 bases, and 4 bases lay outside the gene matches. The CDR3 totals 12 residues. The chain's CDR3 is CASSPGGGAQYF. The DNA for the CDR3 is TGTGCCAGCAGCCCGGGAGGGGGTGCGCAGTATTTT.

In this sample, this clone turned up a few times. The J gene is TRBJ1-2, the V gene TRBV18; TRBD1 matches at 9 bases. This CDR3 has 14 residues. V was pared by 6 bases and J by 4 bases, with 6 bases of the junction left unmatched. Germline CDR1 is KGHSH and CDR2 is LQKENI. CDR3 in amino acids: CASSPGQGGYGYTF. Written as DNA, the CDR3 is TGTGCCAGCTCCCCGGGACAGGGAGGCTATGGCTACACCTTC.

This chain connects TRBV9 to TRBJ2-3; 7 positions match TRBD1. J gave up 5 bases and V 4 bases, and 13 bases lay outside the gene matches. There are 16 residues in the CDR3. CDR1 SGDLS and CDR2 YYNGEE come from the germline V gene. CDR3 in DNA: TGTGCCAGCAGCCCTAAGGGGGCTAGTGTCGAAGATACGCAGTATTTT. It is translated as CASSPKGASVEDTQYF.

The chain has TRBV7-9 and TRBJ2-4; the match to TRBD2 covers 8 bases. The CDR3 runs to 18 residues. V trimming: 2 bases; J trimming: 3 bases; junction bases outside the gene matches: 12. Looked up from germline, CDR1 is SEHNR and CDR2 is FQNEAQ (reference sequence). The CDR3 protein is CASSLRGGVSLGKNIQYF. In DNA form, the CDR3 reads TGTGCCAGCAGCTTACGGGGGGGCGTTTCGCTAGGCAAAAACATTCAGTACTTC.